This T cell receptor (beta chain) was sequenced in a study of T cell changes during pregnancy in multiple sclerosis. Assay: immunoSEQ multiplex PCR; the TCRdb copy retains only in-frame clones and omits some. The repertoire includes approximately 80,000 clones, about nine tenths of them detected once, and 3.5% sits in the top ten. V dropped 3 bases and J dropped 5; count of bases not matched to a gene: 4. The CDR3 consists of 15 residues. Germline CDR1 reads SGHVS; CDR2 reads FNYEAQ. The receptor was isolated from a female donor in good health, serving as a control in a pregnancy study. Some clones in this sample may be carry-over from other donors' samples. The rearrangement uses TRBV7-6 and TRBJ2-1, with TRBD1 identical over 10 bases. The sequencing used PBMCs, collected in the first trimester of pregnancy. The CDR3 coding sequence is TGTGCCAGCAGCTTCTCGGACAGGGGGAACAATGAGCAGTTCTTC. It translates to CASSFSDRGNNEQFF.